These 4 T cell receptor beta chains came from one sample sequenced in a study of regulatory T cells in long-lasting Graves disease (dated by TCRdb to about 2021). Libraries were constructed by multiplex PCR. For sequencing, an Illumina HiSeq 4000 was employed. To build TCR beta libraries, CDR3 regions were amplified by Arm-PCR using iRepertoire HTBI primers. TCRdb trimmed public reads at Q25 via fastp, called clones via MiXCR and kept in-frame beta chains. Entries that share a CDR3 protein sequence are merged under the most common genes and DNA. The sample table lists roughly 350,000 distinct CDR3 sequences, 16% of them with a count of one. The ten largest clonotypes hold 30% of the sample. Sample time point, as interpreted from the label and publication: newly diagnosed GD, antithyroid drugs for less than 3 months. For both TCR sequencing and RNA sequencing, RNA was extracted from PBMCs using TRIzol.

This same sample was also taken into another study, of T cells in Graves' hyperthyroidism and ophthalmopathy.

Sample: peripheral blood mononuclear cells (PBMCs), taken at new diagnosis, from a patient treated with antithyroid drugs. Every receptor here comes from a man aged 40-49 years with Graves disease. Donor details come from another sample of the same person, matched by shared clones.

This clonotype occurred many times. The chain couples TRBV2 to TRBJ1-2; a possible D gene is TRBD1 (6 bases). V gave up 7 bases and J gave up 4 bases, with 16 bases separating them. The CDR3 totals 14 residues. CDR1 and CDR2 from the germline V gene are SNHLY and FYNNEI. The CDR3 DNA sequence: TGTGCCAGCACCCTCGGGGGCGGGGGCTATGGCTACACCTTC. It translates to CASTLGGGGYGYTF.

Comment on this clonotype: Given a much more abundant clone one base away, this may be a read error. The chain recombines TRBV11-2 with TRBJ1-2; D remains unclear. The CDR3 has 14 residues. Germline CDR1 reads SGHAT; CDR2 reads FQNNGV. CDR3 loop: CASRLEALPYGYTF. In DNA, the CDR3 is TGTGCCAGCAGGTTAGAGGCGTTGCCCTATGGCTACACCTTC. Full variable domain (outside the CDR3, taken from reference TRBV11-2 and TRBJ1-2): EAGVAQSPRYKIIEKRQSVAFWCNPISGHATLYWYQQILGQGPKLLIQFQNNGVVDDSQLPKDRFSAERLKGVDSTLKIQPAKLEDSAVYLCASRLEALPYGYTFGSGTRLTVV.

This clonotype appeared a few times. The rearrangement joins TRBV5-1 to TRBJ2-2; 11 positions match TRBD2. The junction had 7 bases not matched to a gene; V was cut back by 4 bases and J by 5 bases. Germline lookup yields CDR1 SGHRS and CDR2 YFSETQ. CDR3 length: 16 residues. DNA of the CDR3: TGCGCCAGCAGCCCTCTAGCGGGGGGCCGGACCGGGGAGCTGTTTTTT. Translating gives CASSPLAGGRTGELFF.

This clonotype came up many times. This sequence joins TRBV28 and TRBJ2-1, with TRBD1 identical over 7 bases. The CDR3 runs to 14 residues. The V and J ends lost 6 bases and 9 bases, in that order; junction bases with no gene match: 11. The germline V gene has CDR1 MDHEN and CDR2 SYDVKM. The CDR3 DNA sequence: TGTGCCAGCAGCAGCGGACAGGTTGGTAGTGAGCAGTTCTTC. Amino acids: CASSSGQVGSEQFF.